The TCR beta chain described here comes from a study of T-cell reconstitution after alpha-beta-depleted transplantation in children (dated by TCRdb to the mid-2010s). The study in broad terms: Using TCR repertoire profiling, the study followed T-cell immune reconstitution in a quantitative way in children after TCRalphabeta/CD19-depleted allogeneic hematopoietic cell transplantation.

The method was PCR. Sequencing used an Illumina HiSeq 2500. TCR libraries were prepared with molecular barcoding, using unique molecular identifiers to normalize TCRbeta repertoire quantification. TCRdb trimmed the raw reads at Q25, called clones with MiXCR and kept productive beta chains. Rows with a matching CDR3 protein are joined into one entry that keeps the most common DNA and genes. The sample includes around 530,000 distinct CDR3 sequences, with approximately 29% observed a single time. Around 2.3% of the sample lies in the top ten. Measured from the cysteine to the phenylalanine, the CDR3 is 15 residues long. The only DNA kept is the CDR3, 45 bases in frame from the first base. CDR1 and CDR2, looked up from the germline V gene (reference sequence), are DFQATT and SNEGSKA. The germline ends are 16 bases apart after V is trimmed by 2 bases and J by 5 bases. This clonotype was recorded many times. This clone's antigen is unknown. No much larger clonotype is one base removed from it; base qualities were not supplied.

Recombination joined TRBV20-1 with TRBJ1-5; a confident D gene designation cannot be given. This sequence was found in a human donor who donated a stem cell graft to a child with aplastic anemia. The material was PBMCs from the stem cell graft donor, obtained from the stem cell graft. The sequenced DNA is TGCAGTGCTAGATCGGGTGAAGGTGTGCATCAGCCCCAGCATTTT. Translated, this is CSARSGEGVHQPQHF.